The present entry profiles one T cell receptor beta chain with its context. Its specificity is not known. This CDR3 comprises 13 residues. The germline V and J ends were trimmed by 1 base and 4 bases, with 4 bases remaining between them. CDR1 is SGHTA and CDR2 is FQGNSA in the germline V gene. This sample was taken from a study of T-cell reconstitution after alpha-beta-depleted transplantation in children. General study results and limits: Once a year had passed after transplant, T-cell counts and diversity came mostly from newly produced T cells.

Unique molecular identifiers tagged the TCRbeta library. Using its own MiXCR run on the PCR reads, TCRdb lists one record per CDR3 protein. The table has approximately 27,000 distinct CDR3 sequences, roughly a sixth seen once; the top ten hold over 30%. This clonotype was obtained from a male patient between 2 and 15 years old who had a stem cell transplant for acute lymphoblastic leukemia, so the T cells may come from the graft donor. The V gene is TRBV7-2, the J gene TRBJ2-2; no clear D gene. Specimen: PBMCs, mostly from graft donor cells, collected 60 days after TCRalphabeta/CD19-depleted stem cell transplant. The CDR3 DNA sequence: TGTGCCAGCAGCTTAGTTTTCACCGGGGAGCTGTTTTTT. Its translation: CASSLVFTGELFF.